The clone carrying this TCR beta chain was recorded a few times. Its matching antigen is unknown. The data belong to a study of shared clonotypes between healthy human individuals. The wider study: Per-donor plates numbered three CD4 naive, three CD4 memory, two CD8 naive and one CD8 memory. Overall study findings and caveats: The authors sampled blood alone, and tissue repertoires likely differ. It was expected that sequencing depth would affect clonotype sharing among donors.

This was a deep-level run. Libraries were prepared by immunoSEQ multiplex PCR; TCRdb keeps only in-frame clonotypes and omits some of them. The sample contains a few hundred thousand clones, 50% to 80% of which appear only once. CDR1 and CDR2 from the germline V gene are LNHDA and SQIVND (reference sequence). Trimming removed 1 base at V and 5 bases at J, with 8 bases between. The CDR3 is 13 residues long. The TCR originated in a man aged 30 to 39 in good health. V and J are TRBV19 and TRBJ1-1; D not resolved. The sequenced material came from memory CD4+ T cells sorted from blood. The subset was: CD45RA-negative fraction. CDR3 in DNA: TGTGCCAGTAGTATAGCCGGTGGGACTGAAGCTTTCTTT. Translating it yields CASSIAGGTEAFF.